This entry features one T cell receptor (beta chain) sequence. PCR used 60 Vbeta primers and 13 Jbeta primers. Some clones are missing from TCRdb's copy, which holds only in-frame ones; the method was immunoSEQ multiplex PCR. The profile shows over 150,000 clones, around 80% of them singletons. This sample stems from a study of cytomegalovirus exposure and HLA in healthy donors. Sequencing used PBMCs. The origin of this receptor is a woman between 45 and 60 years old in good health and CMV-seropositive.

CDR3 DNA sequence: TGTGCCAGCAACGAATTCCTCGGAGGGCAAGAGCAGTACTTC. Translated: CASNEFLGGQEQYF. V is TRBV7-9 and J is TRBJ2-7, with D perhaps matching TRBD2 (6 bases). Trimming removed 7 bases at V and 7 bases at J, with 20 bases between. CDR1 SEHNR and CDR2 FQNEAQ come from the germline V gene (reference sequence). The CDR3 sequence is 14 residues long.